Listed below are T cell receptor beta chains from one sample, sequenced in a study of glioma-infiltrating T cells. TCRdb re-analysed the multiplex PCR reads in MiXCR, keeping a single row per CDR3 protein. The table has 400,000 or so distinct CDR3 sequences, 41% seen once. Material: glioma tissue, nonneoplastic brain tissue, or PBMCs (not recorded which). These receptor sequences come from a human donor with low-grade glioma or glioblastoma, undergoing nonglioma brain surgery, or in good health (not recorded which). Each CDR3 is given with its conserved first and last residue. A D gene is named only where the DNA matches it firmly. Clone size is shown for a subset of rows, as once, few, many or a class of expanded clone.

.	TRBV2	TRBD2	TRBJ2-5	CASAGDAQGTQYF	TGTGCGTCCGCGGGGGATGCACAAGGGACCCAGTACTTC
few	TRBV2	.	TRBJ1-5	CASSVDSRSNQPQHF	TGTGCCAGCAGTGTGGACTCGCGGAGCAATCAGCCCCAGCATTTT
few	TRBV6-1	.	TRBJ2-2	CASSELPGGNTGELFF	TGTGCCAGCAGTGAGCTCCCAGGTGGGAACACCGGGGAGCTGTTTTTT
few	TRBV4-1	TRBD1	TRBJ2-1	CASSPSDRLSSYNEQFF	TGCGCCAGCAGCCCGTCGGACAGGCTAAGCTCCTACAATGAGCAGTTCTTC
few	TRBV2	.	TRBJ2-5	CASSPRSETQYF	TGTGCCAGCAGTCCGAGGTCAGAGACCCAGTACTTC
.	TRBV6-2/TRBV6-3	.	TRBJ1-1	CDGSPSENTEAFF	TGTGACGGCAGCCCCTCAGAAAACACTGAAGCTTTCTTT
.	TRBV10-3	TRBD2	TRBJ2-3	CAISGETSATDTQYF	TGTGCCATCAGTGGGGAGACTAGCGCCACAGATACGCAGTATTTT
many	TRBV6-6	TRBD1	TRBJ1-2	CASSYYPPKQGAHGYTF	TGTGCCAGCAGTTACTACCCTCCTAAACAGGGGGCCCATGGCTACACCTTC
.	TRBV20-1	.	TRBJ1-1	CGAPSGGAFF	TGCGGTGCCCCGTCTGGGGGAGCTTTCTTT
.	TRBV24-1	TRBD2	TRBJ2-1	CDTSDPRLAGGYSVQFF	TGTGACACCAGTGATCCCCGACTCGCGGGAGGTTATTCTGTGCAGTTCTTC
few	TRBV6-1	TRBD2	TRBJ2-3	CASSSSGGRDTQYF	TGTGCCAGCAGTTCTAGCGGGGGTCGGGATACGCAGTATTTT
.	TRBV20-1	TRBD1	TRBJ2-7	CSARKGQGLYEQCF	TGCAGTGCTAGAAAGGGACAGGGGCTTTACGAGCAGTGCTTC
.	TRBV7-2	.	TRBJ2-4	CASSLTPATDIQYF	TGTGCCAGCAGCTTAACCCCCGCGACGGACATTCAGTACTTC
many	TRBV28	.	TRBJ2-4	CASSSRQIAKNIQYF	TGTGCCAGCAGTTCAAGACAGATAGCCAAAAACATTCAGTACTTC
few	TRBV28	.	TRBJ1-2	CASRSGTLSYGYTF	TGTGCCAGCAGGTCCGGGACATTAAGCTATGGCTACACCTTC